Following are 9 T cell receptor beta chains from one sample sequenced in a study of blood T cell repertoires in COVID-19. Here immunoSEQ multiplex PCR was the method, and the copy in TCRdb shows in-frame clones only, minus some. The repertoire has approximately 110,000 clones, about 88% of them found once; the top ten carry about 1.3%. Sequencing used peripheral blood. The receptors come from a man aged 35-49 years with acute or convalescent COVID-19.

This rearrangement joins TRBV6-5 to TRBJ1-4; TRBD1 matches 9 bases. J lost 8 bases, V lost 9 bases, and 10 bases had no gene match. The CDR3 contains 14 residues. Germline CDR1 and CDR2: MNHEY and SVGAGI. CDR3 DNA sequence: TGTGCCAGTTTCGGACAGGGGACAAGAGAAAAACTGTTTTTT. Its protein is CASFGQGTREKLFF.

This clone was observed at least ten times. The chain joins TRBV6-5 to TRBJ2-5; D not resolved. V was cut by 6 bases and J by 4 bases, with 12 bases left in between. The CDR3 length is 13 residues. Germline CDR1 reads MNHEY; CDR2 reads SVGAGI. The DNA of the CDR3 is TGTGCCAGCAGCCAGGAATCCCCAGAGACCCAGTACTTC. Protein sequence: CASSQESPETQYF.

A few counts support this clone. The CDR3 DNA is TGCGCCAGCAGCCTATCAGCCTCGGGGACTGAAGCTTTCTTT. Encoded protein: CASSLSASGTEAFF. The genes are TRBV5-1 and TRBJ1-1; D is uncertain. Germline CDR1 is SGHRS and CDR2 is YFSETQ. The CDR3 loop spans 14 amino acids. Trimming took off 4 bases at V and 5 bases at J, with 15 bases between the two ends.

V gene TRBV19 combines with J gene TRBJ2-5, with 7 bases aligning to TRBD2. This CDR3 spans 14 amino acids. Losses at the gene ends were 4 bases for V and 5 bases for J; bases not matched to a gene: 7. CDR1 and CDR2 (germline): LNHDA, SQIVND (reference sequence). CDR3 coding DNA: TGTGCCAGTAGTAACCCCGGGAGGCGGGAGACCCAGTACTTC. It yields the protein CASSNPGRRETQYF.

This clone was found a few times. The chain joins TRBV4-2 to TRBJ2-7; 7 positions agree with TRBD1. The CDR3 extends over 14 amino acids. The V and J ends lost 3 bases and 6 bases, in that order; junction bases with no gene match: 8. The germline V gene has CDR1 LGHNA and CDR2 YNFKEQ. Here the CDR3 reads CASSHPDRVGEQYF. Written as DNA, the CDR3 is TGTGCCAGCAGCCACCCTGACAGGGTGGGCGAGCAGTACTTC.

The chain links TRBV18 to TRBJ2-2, with 10 nucleotides matching TRBD2. The CDR3 length is 16 residues. CDR1 is KGHSH and CDR2 is LQKENI in the germline V gene. Germline trimming cut 3 bases from V and 9 bases from J; bases unmatched to any gene: 10. The DNA of the CDR3 is TGTGCCAGCTCACCGGCCAGCGGGGGGGCCGTTCGGGAGCTGTTTTTT. Its protein product is CASSPASGGAVRELFF.

Points on this clone: The identical CDR3 is also encoded by other nucleotide sequences in the sample. The chain is built from TRBV25-1 and TRBJ1-1; D gene ambiguous. The CDR3 runs 14 residues. Deletions cut 3 bases from V and 0 bases from J, with 8 bases between. Germline CDR1 and CDR2: MGHDK and SYGVNS. This CDR3 reads CASSDAGMNTEAFF. In DNA, the CDR3 is TGTGCCAGCAGTGATGCGGGAATGAACACTGAAGCTTTCTTT.

The chain carries TRBV7-6 and TRBJ2-2; tentative D call: TRBD1 (5 bases). Trimming stripped 3 bases from V and 2 bases from J, with 13 bases between. The CDR3 length is 16 residues. Looked up from germline, CDR1 is SGHVS and CDR2 is FNYEAQ. The CDR3, as DNA: TGTGCCAGCAGCTTGGGAAGACAGCTAAACACCGGGGAGCTGTTTTTT. It encodes CASSLGRQLNTGELFF.

The J gene is TRBJ1-1, the V gene TRBV2; D not certain. This CDR3 has 13 residues. V was trimmed by 4 bases and J by 1 base, leaving 7 bases between them. CDR1 SNHLY and CDR2 FYNNEI come from the germline V gene. In nucleotides, the CDR3 is TGTGCCAGCAGTGTCTGGAGGAACACTGAAGCTTTCTTT. It translates to CASSVWRNTEAFF.